This record covers a single T cell receptor beta chain. The source of the sample is a study of technical replicates of blood from a handful of donors. The germline gives CDR1 SGHVS, CDR2 FQNEAQ. The CDR3 length is 17 residues. Trimming pared 1 base from V and 5 bases from J, leaving 18 bases between. Assay: immunoSEQ multiplex PCR; the TCRdb copy retains only in-frame clones and omits some. In the table there are over 65,000 clones, around 97% of which are singletons. Sequenced material: T cells isolated from PBMCs. The chain links TRBV7-8 to TRBJ1-3, with a possible D match to TRBD1 (6 bases). The receptor was isolated from a human donor in good health. The DNA for the CDR3 is TGTGCCAGCAGCTTAGTAATCCGGGACAATCCTAGAAACACCATATATTTT. Residues: CASSLVIRDNPRNTIYF.